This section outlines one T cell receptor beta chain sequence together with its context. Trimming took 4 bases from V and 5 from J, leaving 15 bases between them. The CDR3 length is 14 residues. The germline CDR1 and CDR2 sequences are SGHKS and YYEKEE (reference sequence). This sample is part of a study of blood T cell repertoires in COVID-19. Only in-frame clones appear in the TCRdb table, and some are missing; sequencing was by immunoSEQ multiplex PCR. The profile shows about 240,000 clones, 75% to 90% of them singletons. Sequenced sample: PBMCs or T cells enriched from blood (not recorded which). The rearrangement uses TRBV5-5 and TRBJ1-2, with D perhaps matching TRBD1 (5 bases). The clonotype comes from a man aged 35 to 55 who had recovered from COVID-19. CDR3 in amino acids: CASSPGGGIYGYTF. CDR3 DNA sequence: TGTGCCAGCAGCCCCGGCGGGGGTATATATGGCTACACCTTC.